The 17 T cell receptor beta chains given below trace back to one sample, sequenced in a study of Ad26.COV2.S vaccination and SARS-CoV-2 variants. The treatment is: some 19 received Ad26.COV2.S at low or high dose, single or two shots; roughly five received placebo; per-sample allocation not given. Sampling was performed 63 days after the first vaccine or placebo injection. Sequencing was performed with immunoSEQ multiplex PCR; in TCRdb, only in-frame clones are kept and a portion is missing. The data contain about 440,000 clones, roughly 87% of them singletons. The sequencing used peripheral blood, collected in a trial of Ad26.COV2.S vaccine versus placebo. These receptors came from a person aged 18-60 years who received the Ad26.COV2.S COVID-19 vaccine or a placebo.

The chain links TRBV24-1 to TRBJ2-1, with TRBD2 matching 15 bases. Germline assignment: CDR1 KGHDR and CDR2 SFDVKD. V shed 3 bases, J shed 11 bases, and the junction held 4 bases outside the gene matches. This CDR3 region has 15 residues. CDR3 region: CATSDPGTSGRKQFF. The CDR3 region has the DNA TGTGCCACCAGTGATCCCGGGACTAGCGGGAGGAAGCAGTTCTTC.

This sequence joins TRBV6-5 and TRBJ2-7; the match to TRBD1 covers 10 bases. CDR1 MNHEY and CDR2 SVGAGI come from the germline V gene. Trimming removed 6 bases from V and 2 bases from J; junction bases left unmatched: 1. CDR3 length: 13 residues. Here the CDR3 DNA reads TGTGCCAGCAGGGGGACAGGGGCCTACGAGCAGTACTTC. Encoded protein: CASRGTGAYEQYF.

The chain is built from TRBV7-2 and TRBJ2-5; 10 bases match TRBD2. The CDR3 extends over 15 amino acids. Unmatched junction bases numbered 10, after V lost 7 bases and J lost 5 bases. Germline V CDR1 and CDR2: SGHTA, FQGNSA. This CDR3 is CASTGASGRGETQYF. The CDR3 bases are TGTGCCAGCACAGGGGCTAGCGGGAGAGGGGAGACCCAGTACTTC.

There are many counts of this clone. J is TRBJ1-3 and V is TRBV14, with 7 bases lining up with TRBD1. The junction had 3 bases not matched to a gene; V was cut back by 4 bases and J by 3 bases. The CDR3 consists of 14 residues. Germline V gene data show CDR1 as SGHDN and CDR2 as FVKESK. This chain's CDR3 is CASSRDSFGNTIYF. CDR3 in DNA: TGTGCCAGCAGCCGGGACAGCTTTGGAAACACCATATATTTT.

The V call is TRBV7-2, the J call TRBJ2-2; TRBD2 matches 9 bases. J gave up 6 bases and V 1 base, and 3 bases lay outside the gene matches. The germline gives CDR1 SGHTA, CDR2 FQGNSA. This CDR3 is built from 15 residues. In nucleotides, the CDR3 is TGTGCCAGCAGCTTAGTACCTAGCGGGGCCGGGGAGCTGTTTTTT. Translation gives CASSLVPSGAGELFF.

V gene TRBV12-2 combines with J gene TRBJ2-6; no check of the table's D call, TRBD2, against the DNA was made. TRBV12-2 is a pseudogene. CDR3 size: 19 residues. The CDR3 DNA follows: TGTGCAAGTCGCTTAGGCGGGACTAGCGGGGGCTCTGGGGCCAACGTCCTGACTTTC. Amino acid sequence: CASRLGGTSGGSGANVLTF.

V and J are TRBV13 and TRBJ1-2; D is unclear. CDR3 length equals 17 residues. Trimming cost V 6 bases and J 8 bases, with 28 bases left between them. Germline lookup yields CDR1 PRHDT and CDR2 FYEKMQ (reference sequence). Here the CDR3 reads CASRPRGVHRGTGGYTF. The CDR3, as DNA: TGTGCCAGCAGACCCCGGGGAGTTCATCGTGGCACGGGAGGCTACACCTTC.

The chain uses TRBV20-1 and TRBJ2-7; D ambiguous. Trimming took off 3 bases at V and 3 bases at J, with 9 bases between the two ends. Germline lookup yields CDR1 DFQATT and CDR2 SNEGSKA (reference sequence). The CDR3 length is 12 residues. CDR3 DNA: TGCAGTGCTAGTTACAGCAGCTACGAGCAGTACTTC. Protein: CSASYSSYEQYF.

The chain couples TRBV19 to TRBJ2-4; the match to TRBD1 covers 10 bases. The CDR3 totals 17 residues. The germline V gene has CDR1 LNHDA and CDR2 SQIVND (reference sequence). After removal of 7 bases from V and 6 bases from J, the junction contained 15 bases not matched to a gene. In DNA form, the CDR3 reads TGTGCCAGTAATAAACCTTCGGGACAGGGGTTCGGAAACATTCAGTACTTC. Its protein product is CASNKPSGQGFGNIQYF.

The chain is built from TRBV3-1 (or the pseudogene TRBV3-2) and TRBJ2-5; D gene uncertain. The ends were cut back, 0 bases at V and 6 bases at J, with 8 bases in the middle. CDR3 length equals 13 residues. Germline CDR1 is LGHDT and CDR2 is YNNKEL (reference sequence). CDR3 region: CASSQEGSKTQYF. In DNA, the CDR3 is TGTGCCAGCAGCCAAGAGGGATCGAAGACCCAGTACTTC.

Notes on this clone: The same CDR3 arises from other DNA sequences in this sample as well. The chain is built from TRBV11-3 and TRBJ2-5; no clear D gene. CDR1 and CDR2 (germline): SGHNT, YENEEA. V lost 3 bases, J lost 1 base, and 9 bases lay in between. There are 14 residues in the CDR3. The CDR3 DNA reads TGTGCCAGCAGCTTCGGTGGCAGCCAAGAGACCCAGTACTTC. Translating it yields CASSFGGSQETQYF. The variable domain in full, completed from reference TRBV11-3 and TRBJ2-5, reads EAGVVQSPRYKIIEKKQPVAFWCNPISGHNTLYWYLQNLGQGPELLIRYENEEAVDDSQLPKDRFSAERLKGVDSTLKIQPAELGDSAVYLCASSFGGSQETQYFGPGTRLLVL.

J is TRBJ2-7 and V is TRBV5-3; perhaps D is TRBD1 or TRBD2 (7 bases each). TRBV5-3 is treated as an ORF (open reading frame) with a function not yet certain. The CDR3 spans 17 residues. V lost 3 bases, J lost 0 bases, and 19 bases lay in between. The CDR3 region has the DNA TGTGCCAGAAGCTGGGGAGGGGGCGATTCCCTCTCCTACGAGCAGTACTTC. Its protein product is CARSWGGGDSLSYEQYF.

The chain joins TRBV14 to TRBJ2-5; D not certain. CDR1 SGHDN and CDR2 FVKESK come from the germline V gene. The CDR3 has 14 residues. Trimming took off 1 base at V and 3 bases at J, with 9 bases between the two ends. The CDR3 protein is CASSQVDQKETQYF. CDR3 in DNA: TGTGCCAGCAGCCAAGTGGACCAGAAAGAGACCCAGTACTTC.

The genes are TRBV28 and TRBJ1-3; weak D call: TRBD1 (6 bases). CDR1 is MDHEN, CDR2 SYDVKM, per germline. V was cut by 7 bases and J by 1 base, with 11 bases left in between. This CDR3 region has 14 residues. The CDR3 sequence: CASKQGGSGNTIYF. As DNA, the CDR3 is TGTGCCAGCAAACAGGGTGGTTCTGGAAACACCATATATTTT.

This sequence joins TRBV19 and TRBJ2-1; TRBD2 matches at 11 bases. Per germline, CDR1 LNHDA and CDR2 SQIVND (reference sequence). The V and J ends lost 5 bases and 2 bases, in that order; junction bases with no gene match: 2. The CDR3 runs 15 residues. CDR3 coding DNA: TGTGCCAGTAGTTTGGGACTAGCGGCCTACAATGAGCAGTTCTTC. Translation gives CASSLGLAAYNEQFF. Full variable domain (remainder filled in from reference TRBV19 and TRBJ2-1): DGGITQSPKYLFRKEGQNVTLSCEQNLNHDAMYWYRQDPGQGLRLIYYSQIVNDFQKGDIAEGYSVSREKKESFPLTVTSAQKNPTAFYLCASSLGLAAYNEQFFGPGTRLTVL.

CDR3 DNA: TGTGCCAGCAGTGAAGAATTTAGCGGCACAGATACGCAGTATTTT. Protein sequence: CASSEEFSGTDTQYF. The chain combines TRBV6-1 with TRBJ2-3; perhaps TRBD2 as D (5 bases). CDR3 size: 15 residues. Trimming pared 1 base from V and 1 base from J, leaving 9 bases between. Germline V gene data show CDR1 as MNHNS and CDR2 as SASEGT.

This chain connects TRBV2 to TRBJ2-2, with D uncertain. Germline CDR1 is SNHLY and CDR2 is FYNNEI. The V and J ends lost 7 bases and 4 bases respectively, with 4 bases between them. The CDR3 has 11 amino acids. This CDR3 is CASTLTGELFF. CDR3 nucleotides: TGTGCCAGCACCCTCACCGGGGAGCTGTTTTTT.